The rows below give T cell receptor beta chains drawn from one sample of a study of regulatory T cells in long-lasting Graves disease. TCRdb ran MiXCR on the multiplex PCR reads and lists one entry per CDR3 protein. The table lists under 350,000 distinct CDR3 sequences, more than 20% of them singletons. The sample here was peripheral blood mononuclear cells (PBMCs), taken when the disease was refractory, from a patient treated with antithyroid drugs. Source of these receptors: a female donor with Graves disease. CDR3s include the opening cysteine and the closing phenylalanine or tryptophan. D genes are given only for firm matches. Some rows have no size entry. The others give once, few or many, or a class for an expanded clone.

v_gene: TRBV6-1
abundance: NA
d_gene: NA
j_gene: TRBJ1-6
CDR3nt: TGTGCCAGCAGAACCCCCAGCAGCTATAATTCACCCCTCCACTTT
CDR3aa: CASRTPSSYNSPLHF

v_gene: TRBV28
abundance: many
d_gene: NA
j_gene: TRBJ2-5
CDR3nt: TGTGCCAGCAGCTGGGGGAACGCAGAGACCCAGTACTTC
CDR3aa: CASSWGNAETQYF

v_gene: TRBV6-1
abundance: NA
d_gene: NA
j_gene: TRBJ1-6
CDR3nt: TGTGCCAGCAGTGAGGGAGGCTCCTTGGGTTATTCACCCCTCCACTTT
CDR3aa: CASSEGGSLGYSPLHF

v_gene: TRBV12-3/TRBV12-4
abundance: many
d_gene: NA
j_gene: TRBJ1-5
CDR3nt: TGTGCCAGCAGTTTTATCCGTCAGCCCCAGCATTTT
CDR3aa: CASSFIRQPQHF

v_gene: TRBV7-9
abundance: few
d_gene: TRBD1
j_gene: TRBJ2-1
CDR3nt: TGTGCCAGCAGCCCGGGACAGCGCGACAATGAGCAGTTCTTC
CDR3aa: CASSPGQRDNEQFF

v_gene: TRBV20-1
abundance: many
d_gene: TRBD2
j_gene: TRBJ2-7
CDR3nt: TGCAGCCAAGGAGGGACTAGCGGGACCTACGAGCAGTACTTC
CDR3aa: CSQGGTSGTYEQYF

v_gene: TRBV28
abundance: many
d_gene: NA
j_gene: TRBJ2-5
CDR3nt: TGTGCCAGCAGTGTGCCTAGCGACAGTCGGGAGACCCAGTACTTC
CDR3aa: CASSVPSDSRETQYF

v_gene: TRBV7-2
abundance: NA
d_gene: NA
j_gene: TRBJ1-2
CDR3nt: TGTGCCAGCAGCCCGGTACGGACAGTTTCCTATGGCTACACCTTC
CDR3aa: CASSPVRTVSYGYTF

v_gene: TRBV6-1
abundance: NA
d_gene: NA
j_gene: TRBJ1-1
CDR3nt: TGTGCCAGCAGCGTAGGGAGTAAGACTGAAGCTTTCTTT
CDR3aa: CASSVGSKTEAFF

v_gene: TRBV4-3
abundance: NA
d_gene: NA
j_gene: TRBJ2-7
CDR3nt: TGCGCCAGCAGCCAGGGGGGTACCGAGCAGTACTTC
CDR3aa: CASSQGGTEQYF

v_gene: TRBV20-1
abundance: many
d_gene: TRBD2
j_gene: TRBJ2-5
CDR3nt: TGCAGTGCTAGAGATTCAGTGGGGGGGAGTGGTGAGACCCAGTACTTC
CDR3aa: CSARDSVGGSGETQYF

v_gene: TRBV7-2
abundance: many
d_gene: TRBD2
j_gene: TRBJ2-7
CDR3nt: TGTGCCAGCAGTAATGGACTAGTTGGCTACGAGCAGTACTTC
CDR3aa: CASSNGLVGYEQYF

v_gene: TRBV12-3/TRBV12-4
abundance: many
d_gene: TRBD1
j_gene: TRBJ1-5
CDR3nt: TGTGCCAGCAGTCAACAGGGGATGGGGGTATGGCAGCCCCAGCATTTT
CDR3aa: CASSQQGMGVWQPQHF

v_gene: TRBV7-2
abundance: NA
d_gene: TRBD1
j_gene: TRBJ2-1
CDR3nt: TGTGCCAGCAGCTCCACAACTCTCGGGACAGGGGGCAATGAGCAGTTCTTC
CDR3aa: CASSSTTLGTGGNEQFF

v_gene: TRBV6-5
abundance: many
d_gene: NA
j_gene: TRBJ2-7
CDR3nt: TGTGCCAGCAGTTATTACCCGGACGGTTCCTACGAGCAGTACTTC
CDR3aa: CASSYYPDGSYEQYF

v_gene: TRBV27
abundance: NA
d_gene: NA
j_gene: TRBJ2-7
CDR3nt: TGTGCCAGCATGACCAGGGCAGACTCCTACGAGCAGTACTTC
CDR3aa: CASMTRADSYEQYF

v_gene: TRBV7-2
abundance: many
d_gene: NA
j_gene: TRBJ1-2
CDR3nt: TGTGCCAGCAGCGTAATAACGGGAAACTATGGCTACACCTTC
CDR3aa: CASSVITGNYGYTF

v_gene: TRBV19
abundance: many
d_gene: NA
j_gene: TRBJ2-5
CDR3nt: TGTGCCAGTAGGACGACAGGGAGGTCCTTTCAAGAGACCCAGTACTTC
CDR3aa: CASRTTGRSFQETQYF

v_gene: TRBV25-1
abundance: few
d_gene: NA
j_gene: TRBJ2-5
CDR3nt: TGTGCCAGCAAGCAGGGGCAAGAGACCCAGTACTTC
CDR3aa: CASKQGQETQYF

v_gene: TRBV20-1
abundance: few
d_gene: NA
j_gene: TRBJ2-2
CDR3nt: TGCAGTGCTAGATCCGGGTCTGGCACCGGGGAGCTGTTTTTT
CDR3aa: CSARSGSGTGELFF

v_gene: TRBV7-9
abundance: many
d_gene: TRBD1
j_gene: TRBJ1-2
CDR3nt: TGTGCCAGCAGCTTGGGACAGATATATGGCTACACCTTC
CDR3aa: CASSLGQIYGYTF

v_gene: TRBV28
abundance: many
d_gene: TRBD1
j_gene: TRBJ2-7
CDR3nt: TGTGCCAGCAGCCCCGGGTTTAGGACAGGGGGCCGCTACGAGCAGTACTTC
CDR3aa: CASSPGFRTGGRYEQYF

v_gene: TRBV28
abundance: NA
d_gene: NA
j_gene: TRBJ1-5
CDR3nt: TGTGCCAGCAGCCTGCAGGCAGGGGCAGGACAGCCCCAGCATTTT
CDR3aa: CASSLQAGAGQPQHF

v_gene: TRBV5-6
abundance: many
d_gene: TRBD2
j_gene: TRBJ2-5
CDR3nt: TGTGCCAGCAGCCGCGGGGGGCGAGAGACCCAGTACTTC
CDR3aa: CASSRGGRETQYF

v_gene: TRBV12-3/TRBV12-4
abundance: NA
d_gene: TRBD2
j_gene: TRBJ2-7
CDR3nt: TGTGCCAGCACCATTTACCGAACTAGCGGGAGTTACGAGCAGTACTTC
CDR3aa: CASTIYRTSGSYEQYF

v_gene: TRBV4-1
abundance: many
d_gene: TRBD2
j_gene: TRBJ2-7
CDR3nt: TGCGCCAGCAGCCTGCAACTAGCGGGAGCCATGAGCGAGCAGTACTTC
CDR3aa: CASSLQLAGAMSEQYF

v_gene: TRBV7-8
abundance: few
d_gene: NA
j_gene: TRBJ2-7
CDR3nt: TGTGCCAGCAGCTTAAGTATTATTAGAGTTGACGAGCAGTACTTC
CDR3aa: CASSLSIIRVDEQYF

v_gene: TRBV7-9
abundance: few
d_gene: NA
j_gene: TRBJ2-5
CDR3nt: TGTGCCAGCAGCCCCCGGCGAGCCCTCCAAGAGACCCAGTACTTC
CDR3aa: CASSPRRALQETQYF

v_gene: TRBV7-9
abundance: NA
d_gene: NA
j_gene: TRBJ1-2
CDR3nt: TGTGCCAGCAGCTTAGACTCCGGGGCCTTCTATGGCTACACCTTC
CDR3aa: CASSLDSGAFYGYTF

v_gene: TRBV19
abundance: few
d_gene: NA
j_gene: TRBJ2-7
CDR3nt: TGTGCCAGTAGTATTAAGGGTCTGGTCTCCTACGAGCAGTACTTC
CDR3aa: CASSIKGLVSYEQYF

v_gene: TRBV7-2
abundance: NA
d_gene: NA
j_gene: TRBJ1-1
CDR3nt: TGTGCCAGCAGCTTAGAGATAGAAAACACTGAAGCTTTCTTT
CDR3aa: CASSLEIENTEAFF

v_gene: TRBV6-2/TRBV6-3
abundance: many
d_gene: NA
j_gene: TRBJ2-2
CDR3nt: TGTGCCAGCAGTGACTCGGACACCGGGGAGCTGTTTTTT
CDR3aa: CASSDSDTGELFF

v_gene: TRBV2
abundance: NA
d_gene: TRBD2
j_gene: TRBJ2-1
CDR3nt: TGTGCCAGCAGGGATATTACTAGCGGGAGCCCAAGACCTACCTACAATGAGCAGTTCTTC
CDR3aa: CASRDITSGSPRPTYNEQFF

v_gene: TRBV5-1
abundance: few
d_gene: NA
j_gene: TRBJ1-1
CDR3nt: TGCGCCAGCAGCTTGGGATACAGCGATTCCGAAGCTTTCTTT
CDR3aa: CASSLGYSDSEAFF

v_gene: TRBV6-2/TRBV6-3
abundance: many
d_gene: NA
j_gene: TRBJ1-5
CDR3nt: TGTGCCAGCAGTCAGGGGACCGCCAAACAGCCCCAGCATTTT
CDR3aa: CASSQGTAKQPQHF

v_gene: TRBV10-2
abundance: NA
d_gene: TRBD1
j_gene: TRBJ2-7
CDR3nt: TGCGCCAGCGTATCGGGACAGGGGTCCTACGAGCAGTACTTC
CDR3aa: CASVSGQGSYEQYF